The 14 T cell receptor beta chains below all came from one sample that was sequenced in a study of blood T cell repertoires in COVID-19. Sequenced by immunoSEQ multiplex PCR; TCRdb stores in-frame clones only, minus some. The repertoire holds about 93,000 clones, with roughly 85% as singletons. Specimen: peripheral blood. Every receptor here comes from a human donor in a cohort sampled during active COVID-19.

This chain uses TRBV7-6 with TRBJ1-1, with D unclear. V dropped 0 bases and J dropped 5 bases, with 7 bases sitting between them. Germline loops: CDR1 SGHVS, CDR2 FNYEAQ. The CDR3 length is 13 residues. DNA for the CDR3: TGTGCCAGCAGCTTAGCGCGAGGTACTGAAGCTTTCTTT. Translated, it gives CASSLARGTEAFF.

The chain combines TRBV9 with TRBJ2-2, with D unclear. Germline CDR1 reads SGDLS; CDR2 reads YYNGEE. V was cut by 2 bases and J by 8 bases, with 10 bases left in between. CDR3 size: 13 residues. Written as DNA, the CDR3 is TGTGCCAGCAGCGTGGAGTCGTTTGGGGAGCTGTTTTTT. Its translation is CASSVESFGELFF.

V usage is TRBV6-2 or TRBV6-3 and J usage is TRBJ1-2; D might be TRBD1 (5 bases). This CDR3 spans 14 amino acids. Germline loops: CDR1 MNHEY, CDR2 SVGEGT. Deletions cut 1 base from V and 2 bases from J, with 8 bases between. This CDR3 is CASSYLTANYGYTF. The CDR3 DNA follows: TGTGCCAGCAGTTACTTGACAGCAAACTATGGCTACACCTTC.

The chain recombines TRBV5-4 with TRBJ2-1, with TRBD2 matching over 9 bases. The CDR3 totals 15 residues. Per the germline V gene, CDR1 is SGHNT and CDR2 is YYREEE (reference sequence). V lost 3 bases to trimming and J lost 2 bases; unmatched junction nucleotides: 3. The CDR3 sequence is CASSWGLATYNEQFF. CDR3 DNA: TGTGCCAGCAGCTGGGGACTAGCTACCTACAATGAGCAGTTCTTC.

The V and J genes are TRBV28 and TRBJ2-7; a possible D gene is TRBD2 (6 bases). The germline V and J ends were trimmed by 2 bases and 4 bases, with 12 bases remaining between them. Germline CDR1 reads MDHEN; CDR2 reads SYDVKM. The CDR3 is 14 residues long. DNA for the CDR3: TGTGCCAGCAGTTTAATCGGGGGTTATTACGAGCAGTACTTC. Translating gives CASSLIGGYYEQYF.

The rearrangement joins TRBV19 to TRBJ2-7; perhaps TRBD1 as D (5 bases). CDR3 length: 15 residues. CDR1 LNHDA and CDR2 SQIVND come from the germline V gene (reference sequence). V shed 6 bases and J shed 1 base, with 16 bases lying between them. The CDR3: CASSTQGVPSYEQYF. The CDR3 nucleotides are TGTGCCAGTAGCACCCAAGGGGTGCCGTCCTACGAGCAGTACTTC.

A single count supports this clone. The rearrangement uses TRBV14 and TRBJ1-1; D not resolved. Trimming removed 2 bases at V and 4 bases at J, with 14 bases between. Germline CDR1 and CDR2: SGHDN and FVKESK. The CDR3 totals 15 residues. The CDR3 bases are TGTGCCAGCAGCCAATACGTGGCGGCGGGCACTGAAGCTTTCTTT. This encodes CASSQYVAAGTEAFF.

V gene TRBV25-1 combines with J gene TRBJ2-5; D may be TRBD1 (6 bases). The germline gives CDR1 MGHDK, CDR2 SYGVNS. The CDR3 length is 15 residues. V lost 2 bases and J lost 5, with 15 bases in between. Here the CDR3 reads CASSERTVPVETQYF. The CDR3 DNA sequence: TGTGCCAGCAGTGAAAGGACAGTCCCGGTTGAGACCCAGTACTTC.

The chain links TRBV12-3 or TRBV12-4 to TRBJ2-1; the D gene is possibly TRBD1 (6 bases). The CDR3 sequence is 13 residues long. Between the trimmed V and J ends, which lost 10 bases and 4 bases, there was a span of 14 bases. CDR3 sequence: CATRDIQYNEQFF. In nucleotides, the CDR3 is TGTGCCACCAGGGACATCCAATACAATGAGCAGTTCTTC.

This clone was seen a handful of times. CDR3 bases: TGTGCCAGCAGCCAAGTCGGAGGGCTAGCGGGGGTTCGTGAGCAGTTCTTC. The encoded protein is CASSQVGGLAGVREQFF. The rearrangement uses TRBV4-2 and TRBJ2-1; TRBD2 matches at 10 bases. Germline V lookup: CDR1 LGHNA, CDR2 YNFKEQ. The length of the CDR3 is 17 residues. With 1 base clipped from V and 9 bases from J, the junction kept 12 bases outside the gene matches.

V usage is TRBV5-5 and J usage is TRBJ2-7; D perhaps matches TRBD1 (6 bases). The CDR3 consists of 17 residues. Germline V lookup: CDR1 SGHKS, CDR2 YYEKEE (reference sequence). V shed 5 bases and J shed 0 bases, with 21 bases lying between them. In nucleotides, the CDR3 is TGTGCCAGCAGTCTGGCCACAGGGAGCCTTGCCTCCTACGAGCAGTACTTC. Its protein is CASSLATGSLASYEQYF.

In DNA, the CDR3 is TGTGCCACCAGTGTTCATGCGAACACCGGGGAGCTGTTTTTT. It yields the protein CATSVHANTGELFF. The V gene is TRBV24-1, the J gene TRBJ2-2; D unresolved. The V gene's germline CDR1 is KGHDR and CDR2 SFDVKD. Trimming shortened V by 5 bases and J by 0 bases, and 6 bases separated the two germline ends. This CDR3 has 14 residues.

The chain uses TRBV6-1 and TRBJ2-5; D uncertain. Germline CDR1 reads MNHNS; CDR2 reads SASEGT. V was trimmed by 3 bases and J by 1 base, leaving 9 bases between them. The CDR3 totals 14 residues. The CDR3 DNA reads as TGTGCCAGCAGTGATAGCCTATTCCAAGAGACCCAGTACTTC. Translated, it gives CASSDSLFQETQYF.

The genes are TRBV28 and TRBJ2-7, with 7 nucleotides matching TRBD2. Germline V gene sequence: CDR1 MDHEN, CDR2 SYDVKM. This CDR3 spans 13 amino acids. V was clipped by 7 bases and J by 2 bases; unmatched bases: 5. In DNA, the CDR3 is TGTGCCAGCAAAGCGGGGACCACCTACGAGCAGTACTTC. This sequence encodes CASKAGTTYEQYF.